This T cell receptor beta chain derives from a study of shared clonotypes between healthy human individuals. Only in-frame clones appear in the TCRdb table, and some are missing; sequencing was by immunoSEQ multiplex PCR. The sample yields under 2,500,000 clones, approximately 94% seen once. Trimming removed 7 bases at V and 1 base at J, with 14 bases between. The CDR3 loop spans 15 amino acids. Per the germline V gene, CDR1 is MNHNY and CDR2 is SVGAGI (reference sequence). The sequence derives from a man aged 18-30 years in good health. V is TRBV6-6 and J is TRBJ1-5, with TRBD1 as a possible D gene (6 bases). Sample: naive CD4+ T cells sorted from blood. The subset denotes: CD45RA+ positively selected. CDR3 loop: CASMIRGQSNQPQHF. Written as DNA, the CDR3 is TGTGCCAGCATGATACGGGGGCAAAGCAATCAGCCCCAGCATTTT.